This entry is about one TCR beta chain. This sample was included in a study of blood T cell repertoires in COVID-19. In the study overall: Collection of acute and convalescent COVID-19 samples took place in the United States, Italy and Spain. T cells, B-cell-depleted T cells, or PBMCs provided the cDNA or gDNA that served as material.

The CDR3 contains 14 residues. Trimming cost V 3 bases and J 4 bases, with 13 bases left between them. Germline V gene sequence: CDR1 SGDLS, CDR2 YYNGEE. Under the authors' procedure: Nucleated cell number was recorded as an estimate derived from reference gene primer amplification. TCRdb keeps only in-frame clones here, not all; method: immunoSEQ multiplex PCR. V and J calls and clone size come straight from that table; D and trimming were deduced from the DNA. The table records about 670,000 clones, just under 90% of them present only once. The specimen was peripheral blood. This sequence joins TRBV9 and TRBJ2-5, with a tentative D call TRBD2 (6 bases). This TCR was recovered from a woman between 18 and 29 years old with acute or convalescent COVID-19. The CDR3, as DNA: TGTGCCAGCAGCGCCAGCCCCGGGGGAGAGACCCAGTACTTC. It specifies CASSASPGGETQYF. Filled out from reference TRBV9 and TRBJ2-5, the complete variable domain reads DSGVTQTPKHLITATGQRVTLRCSPRSGDLSVYWYQQSLDQGLQFLIQYYNGEERAKGNILERFSAQQFPDLHSELNLSSLELGDSALYFCASSASPGGETQYFGPGTRLLVL.